These 10 T cell receptor beta chains originate from one sample sequenced in a study of cytomegalovirus exposure and HLA in healthy donors. Only in-frame clones appear in the TCRdb table, and some are missing; sequencing was by immunoSEQ multiplex PCR. Counted here are roughly 300,000 clones, over 75% occurring once; the ten biggest clones make up around 0.92%. The sequenced sample consisted of PBMCs. The source is a woman in her late teens or twenties in good health and CMV-seronegative.

V gene TRBV18 combines with J gene TRBJ2-7, with D tentatively TRBD1 (6 bases). V was trimmed by 5 bases and J by 3 bases, leaving 14 bases between them. Germline V lookup: CDR1 KGHSH, CDR2 LQKENI. The CDR3 runs to 14 residues. CDR3 in DNA: TGTGCCAGCTCAGAACAACAGGGTGTCTACGAGCAGTACTTC. Amino acid sequence: CASSEQQGVYEQYF.

V and J are TRBV19 and TRBJ1-1; D is possibly TRBD1 (5 bases). The CDR3 length is 13 residues. Germline V CDR1 and CDR2: LNHDA, SQIVND (reference sequence). V was pared by 3 bases and J by 1 base, with 6 bases between. The DNA of the CDR3 is TGTGCCAGTAGTATGGGGGGGAACACTGAAGCTTTCTTT. Its translation is CASSMGGNTEAFF.

The chain links TRBV5-1 to TRBJ2-1, with 7 positions matching TRBD2. V dropped 1 base and J dropped 7; count of bases not matched to a gene: 11. This CDR3 has 16 amino acids. Germline assignment: CDR1 SGHRS and CDR2 YFSETQ. In DNA form, the CDR3 reads TGCGCCAGCAGCTTGCCCCGGGAGGTAAGCGGAAATGAGCAGTTCTTC. Protein: CASSLPREVSGNEQFF.

The genes are TRBV28 and TRBJ1-2; 7 nucleotides align to TRBD1. The junction had 6 bases not matched to a gene; V was cut back by 6 bases and J by 2 bases. The germline CDR1 and CDR2 sequences are MDHEN and SYDVKM. The CDR3 is made up of 14 amino acids. CDR3 sequence: CASSSGTANYGYTF. The CDR3 bases are TGTGCCAGCAGCTCCGGGACAGCCAACTATGGCTACACCTTC.

This clone is a singleton in its sample. The chain couples TRBV7-3 to TRBJ2-7; TRBD2 aligns across 8 bases. Germline values: CDR1 SGHTA, CDR2 FQGTGA. V shed 2 bases and J 7 bases; nucleotides not matched to a gene: 7. This CDR3 comprises 14 residues. CDR3: CASSLQAGAGEQYF. CDR3 coding DNA: TGTGCCAGCAGCTTACAAGCGGGAGCTGGGGAGCAGTACTTC.

This clone was seen a handful of times. V usage is TRBV6-5 and J usage is TRBJ2-1; D not certain. V was shortened by 8 bases and J by 8 bases, with 10 bases between the two germline ends. Germline V gives CDR1 MNHEY, CDR2 SVGAGI. The length of the CDR3 is 11 residues. CDR3 sequence: CASGHSHEQFF. The DNA of the CDR3 is TGTGCCAGCGGGCACTCCCATGAGCAGTTCTTC.

The chain uses TRBV27 and TRBJ2-1; weak D call: TRBD2 (5 bases). The CDR3 loop spans 14 amino acids. Germline V CDR1 and CDR2: MNHEY, SMNVEV (reference sequence). V was shortened by 1 base and J by 3 bases, with 7 bases between the two germline ends. The CDR3 sequence: CASSLFGDYNEQFF. In DNA form, the CDR3 reads TGTGCCAGCAGTTTATTCGGGGACTACAATGAGCAGTTCTTC.

The chain joins TRBV27 to TRBJ1-2; 9 nucleotides agree with TRBD1. This CDR3 is 14 amino acids long. V shed 6 bases and J 4 bases; nucleotides not matched to a gene: 6. The germline V gene has CDR1 MNHEY and CDR2 SMNVEV (reference sequence). As DNA, the CDR3 is TGTGCCAGCAGGCCTGGACAGGGGTCCTATGGCTACACCTTC. Translation gives CASRPGQGSYGYTF.

The chain links TRBV6-5 to TRBJ1-6, with 7 bases that match TRBD1. Germline V gene lookup returns CDR1 MNHEY and CDR2 SVGAGI. The CDR3 contains 13 residues. V lost 6 bases to trimming and J lost 10 bases; unmatched junction nucleotides: 6. This CDR3 is CASSRQGFSPLHF. DNA for the CDR3: TGTGCCAGCAGCCGACAGGGCTTCTCACCCCTCCACTTT.

The rearrangement links TRBV6-5 to TRBJ2-1, with D possibly TRBD2 on 6 matching bases. The CDR3 loop spans 16 amino acids. V was pared by 2 bases and J by 7 bases, with 18 bases between. Germline CDR1 MNHEY, CDR2 SVGAGI. CDR3 protein: CASSYVGTPPKNEQFF. CDR3 in DNA: TGTGCCAGCAGTTACGTAGGGACTCCCCCGAAGAATGAGCAGTTCTTC.